The next 5 T cell receptor beta chains were all read from a single sample in a study of T cells in Graves' hyperthyroidism and ophthalmopathy. The CDR3 regions of TCR beta were amplified from RNA transcripts. First-round RT-PCR of the TCR CDR3 relied on the HTBI primer set. TCRdb re-called the multiplex PCR reads through MiXCR, storing one row per CDR3 protein. The sample includes a few hundred thousand distinct CDR3 sequences, 35% to 55% of them seen just once. Sequenced input: peripheral blood or thyroid tissue (not recorded which). The receptors here all came from a woman aged 18-35 years with Graves' hyperthyroidism.

The chain couples TRBV7-2 to TRBJ2-7; TRBD2 aligns across 13 bases. This CDR3 region has 17 residues. The trim removed 4 bases at V and 4 bases at J, leaving 10 bases unmatched. Germline CDR1 reads SGHTA; CDR2 reads FQGNSA. The DNA of the CDR3 is TGTGCCAGCAGCTCTGGACTAGCGGGAGCGGTGGGATACGAGCAGTACTTC. This gives the protein CASSSGLAGAVGYEQYF.

This clonotype was found many times. The genes are TRBV2 and TRBJ1-6; 8 nucleotides match TRBD1. CDR3 length: 14 residues. V shed 6 bases and J 9 bases; nucleotides not matched to a gene: 7. From germline, CDR1 is SNHLY and CDR2 FYNNEI. The CDR3 loop is CASRLGQGTSPLHF. The CDR3 DNA reads TGTGCCAGCAGACTCGGACAGGGTACTTCACCCCTCCACTTT.

This clonotype was counted ten times or more. The chain couples TRBV25-1 to TRBJ2-7; no definite D call. Germline CDR1 and CDR2: MGHDK and SYGVNS. The V end lost 3 bases, the J end lost 4 bases, and 4 bases lay between the germline ends. This CDR3 contains 11 residues. CDR3 amino acids: CASSDPYEQYF. The CDR3 DNA is TGTGCCAGCAGTGACCCGTACGAGCAGTACTTC.

The chain employs TRBV11-2 and TRBJ2-7, with TRBD2 identical over 9 bases. J was trimmed by 5 bases and V by 5 bases; bases with no gene match: 1. The CDR3 runs to 12 residues. Germline CDR1 and CDR2: SGHAT and FQNNGV. The CDR3 DNA reads as TGTGCCAGCAGCATAGCGGGAGACGAGCAGTACTTC. This sequence encodes CASSIAGDEQYF.

This clonotype was recorded at least ten times. V is TRBV20-1 and J is TRBJ1-2; D is unclear. Germline loops: CDR1 DFQATT, CDR2 SNEGSKA (reference sequence). This CDR3 has 13 amino acids. The ends were cut back, 0 bases at V and 6 bases at J, with 11 bases in the middle. Here the CDR3 reads CSARDPSQDGYTF. In nucleotides, the CDR3 is TGCAGTGCTAGAGACCCGAGTCAGGATGGCTACACCTTC.